Sequencing of this T cell receptor beta chain was carried out in a study of shared clonotypes between healthy human individuals. After removal of 4 bases from V and 0 bases from J, the junction contained 6 bases not matched to a gene. This CDR3 is 17 amino acids long. Germline CDR1 and CDR2: KGHSH and LQKENI. Sequencing used immunoSEQ multiplex PCR; TCRdb keeps in-frame clones, though not all of them. The profile shows some 2,000,000 clones, almost 96% of them singletons. The V and J genes are TRBV18 and TRBJ1-6; TRBD1 matches 7 bases. This sequence originates from a man aged 18 to 35 in good health. The sequencing sample was made of naive CD4+ T cells sorted from blood. Subset defined: CD45RA+ positively selected. The CDR3 coding sequence is TGTGCCAGCTCACAGACAGGGCCCAGCTCCTATAATTCACCCCTCCACTTT. Translated, it gives CASSQTGPSSYNSPLHF.